This T cell receptor beta chain came from a study of T cells in narcolepsy. Notes on this clone: The antigen is undetermined.

The length of the CDR3 is 15 residues. The germline gives CDR1 KGHSH, CDR2 LQKENI. V dropped 4 bases and J dropped 4; count of bases not matched to a gene: 9. Sequencing used immunoSEQ multiplex PCR; TCRdb keeps in-frame clones, though not all of them. Counted here are nearly 35,000 clones, roughly 80% occurring once; the ten biggest clones make up approximately 1%. Broader study findings: Comparing one patient's CSF and blood CD4+ clonotypes highlighted HCRT- and TRIB2-specific autoreactive clonotypes. No autoreactive T cell clone sequences appeared in some memory CD4+ repertoires. Reportedly, autoreactive clonotypes were serially detected in patients' blood but not controls'.

The J gene is TRBJ1-1, the V gene TRBV18, with TRBD1 matching 7 bases. Sequencing used memory (CD45RA-) CD4+ T cells from blood. This sequence originates from a human donor in good health. CDR3 loop: CASSRQGGGGTEAFF. For the CDR3, the DNA is TGTGCCAGCTCACGTCAGGGGGGGGGAGGCACTGAAGCTTTCTTT.